The subject of this entry is one T cell receptor beta chain. As yet, its antigen is unknown. The CDR3 has 12 residues. Germline CDR1 SNHLY, CDR2 FYNNEI. V was shortened by 7 bases and J by 3 bases, with 7 bases between the two germline ends. Some clones are missing from TCRdb's copy, which holds only in-frame ones; the method was immunoSEQ multiplex PCR. The sample holds some 69,000 clones, less than 90% seen once. The sample originates from a study of Tregs in tolerant kidney transplant recipients. Notes on the study in general: This study did not directly address biological reproducibility. Tregs expanded with activated donor B cells seemed most donor-specific.

The TCR was taken from a human donor in good health. The sample comprised CD4+ T cells from blood. V is TRBV2 and J is TRBJ1-3, with D unresolved. CDR3 sequence: CASNFGGNTIYF. The CDR3 nucleotides read TGTGCCAGCAATTTTGGTGGAAACACCATATATTTT.